Sequencing of this T cell receptor (beta chain) was carried out in a study of T cell therapy after organ transplantation. This sample's time point: 4-8 weeks after completion of therapy. V lost 0 bases to trimming and J lost 3 bases; unmatched junction nucleotides: 9. CDR3 length: 18 residues. Looked up from germline, CDR1 is SGHVS and CDR2 is FNYEAQ. As to this clone: Its cognate antigen is unknown.

Measured with immunoSEQ multiplex PCR; TCRdb has only the in-frame clones, and not every one. The table includes 20,000 or so clones, about four fifths detected once. The chain joins TRBV7-6 to TRBJ1-1; 11 bases map to TRBD1. The TCR comes from a human patient who had received a solid organ transplant and had CMV disease. Some T cells may be graft donor cells. The specimen comprised CD8+ T cells from blood, sampled after autologous CMV-specific T cell therapy. CDR3 sequence reads: CASSLAWDRGARDTEAFF. The DNA of the CDR3 is TGTGCCAGCAGCTTAGCTTGGGACAGGGGGGCGAGGGACACTGAAGCTTTCTTT.